This TCR beta chain comes out of a study of OX40 agonist ivuxolimab in advanced cancers. In the study overall: 40% to 50% of patients had received prior checkpoint inhibitor therapy. Points from the study as a whole: Relative to CD4+ cells, CD8+ T cells on average had more expanded clones.

V was clipped by 9 bases and J by 0 bases, with 12 bases between them. Germline loops: CDR1 MNHEY, CDR2 SMNVEV (reference sequence). The CDR3 runs 14 residues. Only in-frame clones appear in the TCRdb table, and some are missing; sequencing was by immunoSEQ multiplex PCR. The profile covers roughly 120,000 clones, with around 92% appearing a single time and under 0.85% taken by the ten largest. As for this clone: Its cognate antigen is unknown.

Here the sequenced sample was CD4+ or CD8+ T cells sorted from blood, taken in a trial of the OX40 agonist ivuxolimab. The chain carries TRBV27 and TRBJ1-5, with D maybe TRBD1 (6 bases). The receptor comes from an adult with an advanced solid tumor such as melanoma, head and neck, liver or kidney cancer. The CDR3 sequence is CASKGGTSNQPQHF. DNA of the CDR3: TGTGCCAGTAAAGGGGGAACTAGCAATCAGCCCCAGCATTTT.